This T cell receptor (beta chain) was documented in a study of T cell repertoires in cytomegalovirus infection. About the research overall: In public TCR beta signatures, there were indications of both CMV infection and matching HLA type. Regarding the study as a whole: The ex vivo response showed dominance by HLA-C-restricted CMV-specific TCR beta clonotypes. Frequencies of public TCR beta families were cumulated, and this identified carriers of CMV plus the relevant HLA.

The sample holds many counts of this clonotype. Its antigen remains unidentified. Each CDR3 protein is one row after TCRdb ran MiXCR on the reads. The sample consists of roughly 190,000 distinct CDR3 sequences, 8% to 10% of them appearing once. The TCR originated in a human donor in good health (CMV status not recorded). Some clones in this sample may be carry-over from other donors' samples. Sequenced material: PBMCs.

CDR3 residues: CASSIDYGYTF. The CDR3 DNA is TGTGCCAGCAGCATAGATTATGGCTACACCTTC. The J gene is TRBJ1-2, the V gene TRBV7-2, with D uncertain. Germline assignment: CDR1 SGHTA and CDR2 FQGNSA. The V end lost 5 bases, the J end lost 5 bases, and 6 bases lay between the germline ends. The CDR3 extends over 11 amino acids.